The clone carrying this T cell receptor (beta chain) has only a few counts. The record originates from a study of response to subunit inactivated influenza vaccine. TCRdb re-called the RT-PCR reads with MiXCR, one entry per CDR3 protein. The sample records a few hundred thousand distinct CDR3 sequences, about 15% being singletons. Material: PBMCs from blood, obtained approximately 13 days after vaccination. This TCR was sampled from a man aged 50-59 years who received an inactivated influenza vaccine.

The DNA for the CDR3 is TGCAGCGCCCGGACAGGGAGGAACACTGAAGCTTTCTTT. This encodes CSARTGRNTEAFF. The V call is TRBV29-1, the J call TRBJ1-1; 8 positions agree with TRBD1. Germline V gene data show CDR1 as SQVTM and CDR2 as ANQGSEA. CDR3 length equals 13 residues. Germline trimming cut 7 bases from V and 1 base from J; bases unmatched to any gene: 5.